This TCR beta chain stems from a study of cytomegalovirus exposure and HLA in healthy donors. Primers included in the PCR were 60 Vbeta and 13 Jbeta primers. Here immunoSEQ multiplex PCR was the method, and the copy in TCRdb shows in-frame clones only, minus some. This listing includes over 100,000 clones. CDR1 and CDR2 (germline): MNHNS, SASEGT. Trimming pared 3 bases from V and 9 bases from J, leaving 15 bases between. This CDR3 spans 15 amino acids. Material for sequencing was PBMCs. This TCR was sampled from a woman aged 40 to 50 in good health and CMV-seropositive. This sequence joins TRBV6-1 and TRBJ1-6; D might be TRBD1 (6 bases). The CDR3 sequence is CASSDINRVTSPLHF. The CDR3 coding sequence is TGTGCCAGCAGTGACATAAACAGGGTTACTTCACCCCTCCACTTT.